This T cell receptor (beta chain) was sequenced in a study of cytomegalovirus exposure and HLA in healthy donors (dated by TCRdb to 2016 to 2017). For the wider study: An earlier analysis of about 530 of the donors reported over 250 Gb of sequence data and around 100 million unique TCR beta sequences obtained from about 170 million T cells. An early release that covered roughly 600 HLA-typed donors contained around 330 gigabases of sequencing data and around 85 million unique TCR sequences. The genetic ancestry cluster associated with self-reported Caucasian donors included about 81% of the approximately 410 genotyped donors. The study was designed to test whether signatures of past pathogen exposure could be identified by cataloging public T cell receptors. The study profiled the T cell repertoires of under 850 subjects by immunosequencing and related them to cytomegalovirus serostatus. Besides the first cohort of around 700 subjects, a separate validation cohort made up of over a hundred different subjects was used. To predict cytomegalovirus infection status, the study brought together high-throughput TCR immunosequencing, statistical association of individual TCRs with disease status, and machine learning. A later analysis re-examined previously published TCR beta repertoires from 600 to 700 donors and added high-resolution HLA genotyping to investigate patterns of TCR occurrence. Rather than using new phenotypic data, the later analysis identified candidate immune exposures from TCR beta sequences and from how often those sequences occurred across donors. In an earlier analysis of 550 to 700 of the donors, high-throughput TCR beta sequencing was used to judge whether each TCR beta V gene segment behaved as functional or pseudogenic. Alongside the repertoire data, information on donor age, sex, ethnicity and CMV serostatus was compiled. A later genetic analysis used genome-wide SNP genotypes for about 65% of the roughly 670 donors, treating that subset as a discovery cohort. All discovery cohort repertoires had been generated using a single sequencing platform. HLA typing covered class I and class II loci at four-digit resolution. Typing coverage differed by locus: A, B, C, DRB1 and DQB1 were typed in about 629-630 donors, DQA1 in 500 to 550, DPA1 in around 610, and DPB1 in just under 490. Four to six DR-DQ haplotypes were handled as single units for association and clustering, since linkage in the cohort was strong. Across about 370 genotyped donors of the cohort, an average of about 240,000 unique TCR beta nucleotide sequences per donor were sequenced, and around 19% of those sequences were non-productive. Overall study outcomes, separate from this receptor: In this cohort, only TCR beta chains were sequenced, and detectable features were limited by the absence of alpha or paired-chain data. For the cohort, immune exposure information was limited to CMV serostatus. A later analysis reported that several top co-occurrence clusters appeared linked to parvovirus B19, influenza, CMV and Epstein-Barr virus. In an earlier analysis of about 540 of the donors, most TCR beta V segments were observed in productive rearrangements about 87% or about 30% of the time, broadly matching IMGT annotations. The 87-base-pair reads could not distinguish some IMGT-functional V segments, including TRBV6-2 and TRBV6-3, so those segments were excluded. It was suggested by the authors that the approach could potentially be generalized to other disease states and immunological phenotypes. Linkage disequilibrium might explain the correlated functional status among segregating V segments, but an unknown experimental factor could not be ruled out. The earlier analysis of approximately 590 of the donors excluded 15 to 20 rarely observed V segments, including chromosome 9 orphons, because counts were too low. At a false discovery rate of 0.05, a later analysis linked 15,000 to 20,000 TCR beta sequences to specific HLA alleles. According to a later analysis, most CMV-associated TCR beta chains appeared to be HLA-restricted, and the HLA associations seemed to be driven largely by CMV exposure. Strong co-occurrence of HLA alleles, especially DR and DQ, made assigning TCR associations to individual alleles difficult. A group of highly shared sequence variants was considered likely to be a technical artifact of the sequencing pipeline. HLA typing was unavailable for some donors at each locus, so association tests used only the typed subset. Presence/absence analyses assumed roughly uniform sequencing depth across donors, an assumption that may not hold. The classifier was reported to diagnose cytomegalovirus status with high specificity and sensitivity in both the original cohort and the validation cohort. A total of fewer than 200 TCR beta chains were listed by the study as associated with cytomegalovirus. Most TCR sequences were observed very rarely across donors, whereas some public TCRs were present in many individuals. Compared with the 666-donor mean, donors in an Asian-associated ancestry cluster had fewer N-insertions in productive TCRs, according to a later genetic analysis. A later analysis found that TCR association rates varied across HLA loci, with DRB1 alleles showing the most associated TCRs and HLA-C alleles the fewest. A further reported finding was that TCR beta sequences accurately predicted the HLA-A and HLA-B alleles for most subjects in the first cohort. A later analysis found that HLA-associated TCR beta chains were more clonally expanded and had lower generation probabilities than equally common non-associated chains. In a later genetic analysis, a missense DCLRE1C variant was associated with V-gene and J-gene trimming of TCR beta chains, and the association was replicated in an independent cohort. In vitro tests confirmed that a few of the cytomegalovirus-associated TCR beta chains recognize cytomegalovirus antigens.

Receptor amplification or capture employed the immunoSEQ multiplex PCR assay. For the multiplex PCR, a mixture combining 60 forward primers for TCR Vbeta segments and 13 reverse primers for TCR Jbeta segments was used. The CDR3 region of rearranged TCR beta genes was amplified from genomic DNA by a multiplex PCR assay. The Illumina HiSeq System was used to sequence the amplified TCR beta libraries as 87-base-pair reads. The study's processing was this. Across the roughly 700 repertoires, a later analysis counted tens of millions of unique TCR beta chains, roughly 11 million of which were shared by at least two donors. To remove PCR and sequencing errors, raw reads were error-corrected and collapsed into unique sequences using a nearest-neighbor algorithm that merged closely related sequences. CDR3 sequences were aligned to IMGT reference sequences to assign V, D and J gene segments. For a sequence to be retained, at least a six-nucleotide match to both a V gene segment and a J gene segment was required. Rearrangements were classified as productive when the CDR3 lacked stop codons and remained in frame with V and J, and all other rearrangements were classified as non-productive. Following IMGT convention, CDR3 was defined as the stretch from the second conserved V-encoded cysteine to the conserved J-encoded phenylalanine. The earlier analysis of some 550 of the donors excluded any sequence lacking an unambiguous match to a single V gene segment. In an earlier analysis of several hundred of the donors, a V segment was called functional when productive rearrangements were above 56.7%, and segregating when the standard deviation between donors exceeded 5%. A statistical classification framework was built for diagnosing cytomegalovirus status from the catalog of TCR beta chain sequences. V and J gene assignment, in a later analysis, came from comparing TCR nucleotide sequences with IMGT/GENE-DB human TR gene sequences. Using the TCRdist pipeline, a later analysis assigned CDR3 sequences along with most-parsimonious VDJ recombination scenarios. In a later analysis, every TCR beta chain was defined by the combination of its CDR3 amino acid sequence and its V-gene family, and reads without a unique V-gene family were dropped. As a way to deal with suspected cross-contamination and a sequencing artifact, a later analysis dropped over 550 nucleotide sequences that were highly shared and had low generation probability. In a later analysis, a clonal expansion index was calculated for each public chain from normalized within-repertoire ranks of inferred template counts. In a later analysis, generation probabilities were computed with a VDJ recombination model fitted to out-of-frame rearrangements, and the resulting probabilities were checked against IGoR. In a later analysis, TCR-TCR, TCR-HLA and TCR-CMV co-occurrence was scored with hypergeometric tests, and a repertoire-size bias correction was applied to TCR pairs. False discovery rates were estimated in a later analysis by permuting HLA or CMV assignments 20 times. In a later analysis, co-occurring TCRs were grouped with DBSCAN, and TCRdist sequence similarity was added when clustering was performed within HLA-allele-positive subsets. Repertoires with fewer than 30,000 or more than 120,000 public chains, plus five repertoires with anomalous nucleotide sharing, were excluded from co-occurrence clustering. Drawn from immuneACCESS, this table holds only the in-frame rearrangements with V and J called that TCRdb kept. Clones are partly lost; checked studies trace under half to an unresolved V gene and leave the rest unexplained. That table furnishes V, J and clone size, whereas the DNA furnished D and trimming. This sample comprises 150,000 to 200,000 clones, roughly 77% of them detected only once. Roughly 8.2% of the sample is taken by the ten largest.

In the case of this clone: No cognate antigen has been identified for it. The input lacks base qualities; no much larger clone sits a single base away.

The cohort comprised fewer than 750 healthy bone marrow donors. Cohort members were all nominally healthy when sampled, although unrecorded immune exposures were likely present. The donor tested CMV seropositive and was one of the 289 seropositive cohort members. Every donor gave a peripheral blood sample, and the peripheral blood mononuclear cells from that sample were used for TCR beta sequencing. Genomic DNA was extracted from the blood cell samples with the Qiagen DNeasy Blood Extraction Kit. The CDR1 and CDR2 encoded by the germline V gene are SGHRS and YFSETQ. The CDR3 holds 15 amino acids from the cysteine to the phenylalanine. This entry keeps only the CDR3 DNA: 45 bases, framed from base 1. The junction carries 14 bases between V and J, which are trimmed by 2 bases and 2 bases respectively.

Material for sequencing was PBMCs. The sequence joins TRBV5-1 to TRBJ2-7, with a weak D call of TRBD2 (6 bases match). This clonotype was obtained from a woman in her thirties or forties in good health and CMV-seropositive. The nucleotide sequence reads TGCGCCAGCAGCTTTGCGGGAATAGGGACCTACGAGCAGTACTTC. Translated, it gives CASSFAGIGTYEQYF.